A single sample gave rise to the 9 T cell receptor beta chains below, sequenced in a study of Tregs in tolerant kidney transplant recipients. Clones were read by immunoSEQ multiplex PCR, and TCRdb kept only the in-frame ones, dropping some. The table records 110,000 or so clones, roughly nine tenths of them present only once. The material sequenced was CD4+ T cells from blood. These receptor sequences come from a human donor in good health.

The chain carries TRBV18 and TRBJ2-2, with D perhaps given as TRBD1 or TRBD2 (6 bases each). The CDR3 consists of 12 residues. Trimming stripped 9 bases from V and 3 bases from J, with 8 bases between. Germline CDR1 and CDR2: KGHSH and LQKENI. CDR3 loop: CASRGHTGELFF. The CDR3 nucleotides are TGTGCCAGTCGGGGGCACACCGGGGAGCTGTTTTTT.

The rearrangement joins TRBV6-1 to TRBJ1-1; the D is unclear. From germline, CDR1 is MNHNS and CDR2 SASEGT. The CDR3 is made up of 13 amino acids. V was clipped by 5 bases and J by 6 bases, with 13 bases between them. CDR3 amino acids: CASSLLRGPEAFF. CDR3 DNA: TGTGCCAGCAGTCTTCTGAGAGGGCCTGAAGCTTTCTTT.

The chain carries TRBV15 and TRBJ2-5; 7 bases line up with TRBD2. J lost 5 bases, V lost 0 bases, and 9 bases had no gene match. The CDR3 is made up of 16 amino acids. Germline V gene sequence: CDR1 LNHNV, CDR2 YYDKDF (reference sequence). The CDR3 region is CATSRDRSGVGETQYF. In DNA, the CDR3 is TGTGCCACCAGCAGAGATCGAAGCGGGGTTGGGGAGACCCAGTACTTC.

J is TRBJ1-1 and V is TRBV6-5; a possible D gene is TRBD1 (5 bases). The V gene lost 6 bases and the J gene lost 7 bases, with 12 bases spanning the gap. Germline loops: CDR1 MNHEY, CDR2 SVGAGI. The CDR3 extends over 12 amino acids. The CDR3 DNA is TGTGCCAGCAGCCGTCACCAGGGTGAAGCTTTCTTT. Translation: CASSRHQGEAFF.

As for this clone: One junction end disagrees with the germline gene, perhaps due to a read error. This chain uses TRBV7-9 with TRBJ2-5, with 11 bases fitting TRBD2. Germline V lookup: CDR1 SEHNR, CDR2 FQNEAQ (reference sequence). This CDR3 contains 14 residues. The CDR3 sequence is CASSLAGGWETQYF. In DNA form, the CDR3 reads TGTGCCAGCAGCCTAGCGGGAGGATGGGAGACCCAGTACTTC.

This chain uses TRBV25-1 with TRBJ2-2; D is unresolved. Germline lookup yields CDR1 MGHDK and CDR2 SYGVNS. The V gene lost 6 bases and the J gene lost 3 bases, with 2 bases spanning the gap. CDR3 size: 11 residues. The CDR3 region has the DNA TGTGCCAGCAGGTACACCGGGGAGCTGTTTTTT. It encodes CASRYTGELFF.

The gene calls are TRBV10-3 and TRBJ2-7; TRBD2 matches 7 bases. V gave up 3 bases and J gave up 1 base; unmatched junction bases: 12. Germline CDR1 reads ENHRY; CDR2 reads SYGVKD. This CDR3 is 17 amino acids long. The CDR3 reads CAISESGRDLGSYEQYF. CDR3 sequence (DNA): TGTGCCATCAGTGAAAGTGGGAGGGATTTGGGATCCTACGAGCAGTACTTC.

The chain recombines TRBV18 with TRBJ1-1; D is perhaps TRBD1 (5 bases). Trimming cost V 8 bases and J 4 bases, with 11 bases left between them. The CDR3 covers 12 residues. Looked up from germline, CDR1 is KGHSH and CDR2 is LQKENI. CDR3: CASRNQGTEAFF. For the CDR3, the DNA is TGTGCCAGCCGCAACCAGGGCACTGAAGCTTTCTTT. The full variable domain, in which reference TRBV18 and TRBJ1-1 provide the parts outside the CDR3, is NAGVMQNPRHLVRRRGQEARLRCSPMKGHSHVYWYRQLPEEGLKFMVYLQKENIIDESGMPKERFSAEFPKEGPSILRIQQVVRGDSAAYFCASRNQGTEAFFGQGTRLTVV.

This chain links TRBV11-3 with TRBJ2-1, with 8 bases lining up with TRBD2. Germline V lookup: CDR1 SGHNT, CDR2 YENEEA. This CDR3 contains 16 residues. V was pared by 6 bases and J by 4 bases, with 11 bases of the junction left unmatched. The CDR3 nucleotides read TGTGCCAGCAGTCAGAACCGGGGGGGAACTTACAATGAGCAGTTCTTC. As protein: CASSQNRGGTYNEQFF. The complete variable domain, with remaining parts taken from reference TRBV11-3 and TRBJ2-1, reads EAGVVQSPRYKIIEKKQPVAFWCNPISGHNTLYWYLQNLGQGPELLIRYENEEAVDDSQLPKDRFSAERLKGVDSTLKIQPAELGDSAVYLCASSQNRGGTYNEQFFGPGTRLTVL.